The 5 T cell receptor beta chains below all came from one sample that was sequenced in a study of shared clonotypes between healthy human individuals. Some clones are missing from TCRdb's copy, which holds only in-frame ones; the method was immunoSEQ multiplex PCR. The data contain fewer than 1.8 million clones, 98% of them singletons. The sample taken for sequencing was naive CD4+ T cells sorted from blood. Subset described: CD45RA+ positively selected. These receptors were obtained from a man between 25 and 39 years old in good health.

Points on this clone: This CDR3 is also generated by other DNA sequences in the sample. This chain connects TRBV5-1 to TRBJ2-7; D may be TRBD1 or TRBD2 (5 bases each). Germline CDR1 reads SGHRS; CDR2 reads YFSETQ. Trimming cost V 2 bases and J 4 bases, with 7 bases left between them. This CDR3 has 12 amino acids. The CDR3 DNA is TGCGCCAGCAGCTTCGGGGCTTACGAGCAGTACTTC. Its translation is CASSFGAYEQYF.

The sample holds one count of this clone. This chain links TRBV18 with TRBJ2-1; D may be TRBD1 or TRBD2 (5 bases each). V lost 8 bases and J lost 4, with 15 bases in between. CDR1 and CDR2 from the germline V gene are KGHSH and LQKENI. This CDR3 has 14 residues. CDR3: CASAPRDQYNEQFF. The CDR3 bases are TGTGCCAGCGCCCCCCGGGACCAATACAATGAGCAGTTCTTC.

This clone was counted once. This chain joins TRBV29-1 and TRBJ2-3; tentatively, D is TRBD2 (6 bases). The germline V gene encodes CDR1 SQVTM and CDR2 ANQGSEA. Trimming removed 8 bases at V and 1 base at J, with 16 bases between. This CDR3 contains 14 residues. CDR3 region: CSSTSGTGTDTQYF. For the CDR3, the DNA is TGCAGCTCAACCTCCGGGACTGGCACAGATACGCAGTATTTT.

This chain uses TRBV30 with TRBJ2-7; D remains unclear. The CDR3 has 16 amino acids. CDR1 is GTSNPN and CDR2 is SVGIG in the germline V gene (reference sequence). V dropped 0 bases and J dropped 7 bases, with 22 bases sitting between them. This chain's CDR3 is CAWSVDEVWPYVEQYF. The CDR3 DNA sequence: TGTGCCTGGAGTGTAGATGAGGTTTGGCCTTACGTGGAGCAGTACTTC.

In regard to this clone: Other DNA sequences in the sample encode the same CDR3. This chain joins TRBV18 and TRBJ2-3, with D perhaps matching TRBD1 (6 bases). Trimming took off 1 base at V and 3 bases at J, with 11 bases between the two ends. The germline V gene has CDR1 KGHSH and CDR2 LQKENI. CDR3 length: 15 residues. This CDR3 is CASSPLGTSTDTQYF. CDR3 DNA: TGTGCCAGCTCACCACTAGGGACATCAACAGATACGCAGTATTTT.